A few counts support the clone carrying this T cell receptor beta chain. These data originate in a study of human T cells and chemical hapten exposure. The time point is: pre-sensitization, week 0. Specified treatment: therapeutic diphenylcyclopropenone sensitization with weekly scalp DPC. Each CDR3 protein is one row after TCRdb ran MiXCR on the RACE reads. This table has under 400,000 distinct CDR3 sequences, roughly 5.3% appearing once. The clonotype was recovered from a woman between 45 and 60 years old with alopecia areata. Some clones in this sample may be carry-over from other donors' samples. Specimen: whole blood, collected in connection with sensitization to the hapten diphenylcyclopropenone (DPC).

The CDR3 DNA sequence: TGTGCCAGCAGCCAAGATAATAGGGCTAGCGGGGGTTTGGGTGAGCAGTTCTTC. Translated: CASSQDNRASGGLGEQFF. This sequence joins TRBV4-2 and TRBJ2-1, with 10 bases fitting TRBD2. V lost 0 bases, J lost 9 bases, and 14 bases stayed unmatched. Per the germline V gene, CDR1 is LGHNA and CDR2 is YNFKEQ. There are 18 residues in the CDR3.